This T cell receptor (beta chain) derives from a study of blood T cell repertoires in COVID-19. Study-level information: Samples came from the United States, Italy and Spain, spanning acute and convalescent COVID-19. PBMCs, B-cell-depleted T cells, or T cells were the source of the cDNA or gDNA that made up the material.

How the authors handled the data: Amplification of reference gene primers provided the estimated nucleated cell counts. Here immunoSEQ multiplex PCR was the method, and the copy in TCRdb shows in-frame clones only, minus some. V, J and clone size are taken as reported in that table, and D and trimming were inferred from the DNA itself. The table includes 150,000 to 200,000 clones, about 90% detected once. Germline V gives CDR1 MDHEN, CDR2 SYDVKM. CDR3 length equals 13 residues. V was trimmed by 7 bases and J by 3 bases, leaving 12 bases between them. The receptor was isolated from a man aged 45-60 years with acute or convalescent COVID-19. The sequencing input was peripheral blood. This chain uses TRBV28 with TRBJ1-2; weak D call: TRBD1 (6 bases). CDR3 region: CASTAGQYYGYTF. As DNA, the CDR3 is TGTGCCAGCACGGCTGGACAGTACTATGGCTACACCTTC.